What follows are 4 T cell receptor beta chains derived from one specimen sequenced in a study of regulatory T cells in long-lasting Graves disease. Through Arm-PCR of CDR3 regions and iRepertoire HTBI primers, TCR beta libraries were built. Via MiXCR, TCRdb re-called the multiplex PCR reads, giving one row per CDR3 protein. In the table there are a few hundred thousand distinct CDR3 sequences, roughly 21% of which are singletons. Time point: persistent/refractory GD, antithyroid drugs over 5 years with positive TRAb. The authors made the TCR library using RNA they extracted from PBMCs. Sample: peripheral blood mononuclear cells (PBMCs), taken when the disease was refractory, from a patient treated with antithyroid drugs. These receptors were collected from a female donor with Graves disease.

The J gene is TRBJ2-7, the V gene TRBV7-9, with 10 nucleotides matching TRBD2. J gave up 5 bases and V 1 base, and 5 bases lay outside the gene matches. Germline V gene lookup returns CDR1 SEHNR and CDR2 FQNEAQ (reference sequence). CDR3 length: 15 residues. The CDR3 DNA reads as TGTGCCAGCAGCTTAGGTCTAGCGGGAGTCCACGAGCAGTACTTC. This encodes CASSLGLAGVHEQYF.

At least ten counts were recorded for this clonotype. This chain connects TRBV24-1 to TRBJ1-5; TRBD1 agrees at 8 bases. The junction had 11 bases not matched to a gene; V was cut back by 10 bases and J by 7 bases. The CDR3 extends over 14 amino acids. Looked up from germline, CDR1 is KGHDR and CDR2 is SFDVKD. The CDR3 DNA reads as TGTGCCACGGCGGGACAGGTCTTGAGGCAGCCCCAGCATTTT. This sequence encodes CATAGQVLRQPQHF.

In its sample, this clonotype was seen a few times. The chain combines TRBV15 with TRBJ2-7, with 8 bases that match TRBD2. J gave up 6 bases and V 0 bases, and 7 bases lay outside the gene matches. This CDR3 spans 15 amino acids. CDR1 LNHNV and CDR2 YYDKDF come from the germline V gene (reference sequence). This CDR3 reads CATSRDRLAKSEQYF. The CDR3 nucleotides are TGTGCCACCAGCAGAGATCGACTAGCGAAATCCGAGCAGTACTTC.

This clonotype was picked up many times. The chain links TRBV10-3 to TRBJ2-7; 7 bases are shared with TRBD1. The J segment lost 2 bases and the V segment lost 8 bases, leaving 3 bases of the junction unmatched. The CDR3 contains 12 residues. From germline, CDR1 is ENHRY and CDR2 SYGVKD. The CDR3 protein is CAIGTETYEQYF. The CDR3 DNA is TGTGCCATCGGGACAGAGACCTACGAGCAGTACTTC.